This entry is about one TCR beta chain. TCRdb processed the PCR reads anew with MiXCR; each CDR3 protein has one entry. The sample shows about half a million distinct CDR3 sequences, around 25% of them seen only once. This specimen comes from a study of molecular identifiers for immune sequencing clone quantification. The sequenced material came from naive CD8+ T cells from blood, with Jurkat cell RNA spiked in. Sample subset: FACS-sorted CD8+CD4-CCR7+CD45RA+ naive T cells. This sequence was found in a human donor in good health. Some libraries in this study had Jurkat cell RNA spiked in.

Here the CDR3 reads CALRLADRNEQFF. In DNA form, the CDR3 reads TGTGCTCTAAGACTAGCGGATCGCAATGAGCAGTTCTTC. The chain recombines TRBV6-1 with TRBJ2-1; 9 nucleotides line up with TRBD2. Germline CDR1 reads MNHNS; CDR2 reads SASEGT. The CDR3 is 13 amino acids.